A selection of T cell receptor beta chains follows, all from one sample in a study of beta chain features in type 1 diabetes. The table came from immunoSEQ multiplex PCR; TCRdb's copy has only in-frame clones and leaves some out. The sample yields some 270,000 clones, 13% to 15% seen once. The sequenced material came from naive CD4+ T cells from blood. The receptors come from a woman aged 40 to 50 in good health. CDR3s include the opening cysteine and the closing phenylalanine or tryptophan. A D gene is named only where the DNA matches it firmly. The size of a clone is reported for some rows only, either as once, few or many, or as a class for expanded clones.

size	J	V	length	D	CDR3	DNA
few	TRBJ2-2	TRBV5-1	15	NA	CASSLAPGSAGELFF	TGCGCCAGCAGCTTGGCCCCAGGGTCCGCCGGGGAGCTGTTTTTT
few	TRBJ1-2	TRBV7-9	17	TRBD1	CASSLGLTGGVNYGYTF	TGTGCCAGCAGCTTAGGCCTGACAGGGGGCGTCAACTATGGCTACACCTTC
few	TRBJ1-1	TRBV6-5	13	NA	CASSPDIAGGAFF	TGTGCCAGCAGTCCCGACATTGCAGGTGGAGCTTTCTTT
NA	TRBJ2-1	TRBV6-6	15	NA	CASSPDYPTSNEQFF	TGTGCCAGCAGTCCCGACTACCCAACGTCCAATGAGCAGTTCTTC
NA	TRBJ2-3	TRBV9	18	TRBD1	CASSVGPGGTGITGTQYF	TGTGCCAGCAGCGTAGGTCCAGGGGGGACAGGCATCACCGGTACGCAGTATTTT
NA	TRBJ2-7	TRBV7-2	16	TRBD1	CASSVPTGEVPLEQYF	TGTGCCAGCAGCGTCCCGACAGGGGAGGTTCCGCTCGAGCAGTACTTC
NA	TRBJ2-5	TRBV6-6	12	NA	CASNDFKETQYF	TGTGCCAGCAATGACTTCAAAGAGACCCAGTACTTC
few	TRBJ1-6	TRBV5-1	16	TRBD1	CASSFGTGPRNSPLHF	TGCGCCAGCAGCTTTGGGACAGGACCTAGGAATTCACCCCTCCACTTT
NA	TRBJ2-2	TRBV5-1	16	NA	CASSLVGGADTGELFF	TGCGCCAGCAGCTTGGTCGGGGGAGCGGACACCGGGGAGCTGTTTTTT
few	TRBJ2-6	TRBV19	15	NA	CASSTQGYGANVLTF	TGTGCCAGTAGTACCCAGGGGTATGGGGCCAACGTCCTGACTTTC